These 26 T cell receptor beta chains were all obtained from the same sample, sequenced in a study of T cell responses to AZD1222 COVID-19 vaccine. Method: immunoSEQ multiplex PCR; TCRdb's copy keeps in-frame clones and lacks some. The data contain roughly 150,000 clones, over 85% of them singletons. Material: peripheral blood, obtained 28 days after the second AZD1222 dose. These TCRs come from an adult who received the AZD1222 COVID-19 vaccine.

The J gene is TRBJ1-1, the V gene TRBV4-1; D is ambiguous. Germline V gives CDR1 MGHRA, CDR2 YSYEKL. The CDR3 has 17 residues. V dropped 1 base and J dropped 0 bases, with 15 bases sitting between them. The CDR3 spells CASSQGHAGLMNTEAFF. CDR3 DNA sequence: TGCGCCAGCAGCCAAGGACACGCCGGACTGATGAACACTGAAGCTTTCTTT.

The J gene is TRBJ1-3, the V gene TRBV19, with D possibly being TRBD1 (6 bases). CDR3 length equals 17 residues. Trimming shortened V by 7 bases and J by 4 bases, and 23 bases separated the two germline ends. Per the germline V gene, CDR1 is LNHDA and CDR2 is SQIVND (reference sequence). CDR3 nucleotide sequence: TGTGCCAGTACCCCCGCGTCCAGGGGACTCATAGGAAACACCATATATTTT. As protein: CASTPASRGLIGNTIYF.

V is TRBV2 and J is TRBJ2-7, with D perhaps matching TRBD2 (7 bases). V was shortened by 2 bases and J by 7 bases, with 18 bases between the two germline ends. The CDR3 contains 15 residues. In germline, CDR1 is SNHLY, CDR2 FYNNEI. CDR3 region: CASSERPGGPGEQYF. CDR3 nucleotides: TGTGCCAGCAGTGAACGGCCGGGGGGCCCAGGAGAGCAGTACTTC. Using reference TRBV2 and TRBJ2-7 for the parts outside the CDR3, the full variable domain is EPEVTQTPSHQVTQMGQEVILRCVPISNHLYFYWYRQILGQKVEFLVSFYNNEISEKSEIFDDQFSVERPDGSNFTLKIRSTKLEDSAMYFCASSERPGGPGEQYFGPGTRLTVT.

V and J are TRBV12-3 or TRBV12-4 and TRBJ1-5; D might be TRBD1 (6 bases). Trimming pared 4 bases from V and 11 bases from J, leaving 15 bases between. The CDR3 spans 13 residues. The DNA for the CDR3 is TGTGCCAGCAGTTCCGACCAGGGGAAGGCCCAGCATTTT. It codes for CASSSDQGKAQHF.

The chain combines TRBV24-1 with TRBJ2-3; D remains ambiguous. V gave up 2 bases and J gave up 0 bases, with 14 bases separating them. Germline V gene sequence: CDR1 KGHDR, CDR2 SFDVKD. The CDR3 spans 17 residues. The CDR3 loop reads CATSDSPDSTSTDTQYF. Here the CDR3 DNA reads TGTGCCACCAGTGATTCCCCTGATTCGACTAGCACAGATACGCAGTATTTT.

CDR3 sequence (DNA): TGTGCCAGCAGTGCAGTGGCAAGCTACGAGCAGTACTTC. Amino acid sequence: CASSAVASYEQYF. The gene calls are TRBV2 and TRBJ2-7, with unresolved D. Trimming cost V 4 bases and J 3 bases, with 10 bases left between them. The CDR3 contains 13 residues. Per germline, CDR1 SNHLY and CDR2 FYNNEI.

This clone was counted once. V usage is TRBV9 and J usage is TRBJ1-5; D possibly corresponds to TRBD1 (5 bases). The V and J ends lost 4 bases and 0 bases respectively, with 11 bases between them. CDR3 size: 15 residues. The germline V gene has CDR1 SGDLS and CDR2 YYNGEE. CDR3 sequence: CASSTGGDSNQPQHF. For the CDR3, the DNA is TGTGCCAGCAGCACCGGAGGGGATAGCAATCAGCCCCAGCATTTT. Complete variable domain (other parts from reference TRBV9 and TRBJ1-5): DSGVTQTPKHLITATGQRVTLRCSPRSGDLSVYWYQQSLDQGLQFLIQYYNGEERAKGNILERFSAQQFPDLHSELNLSSLELGDSALYFCASSTGGDSNQPQHFGDGTRLSIL.

The chain has TRBV2 and TRBJ2-1; D gene uncertain. From germline, CDR1 is SNHLY and CDR2 FYNNEI. The germline V and J ends were trimmed by 10 bases and 0 bases, with 10 bases remaining between them. The CDR3 is 13 amino acids. The CDR3 sequence is CATQTDSYNEQFF. DNA for the CDR3: TGTGCCACTCAGACGGACTCCTACAATGAGCAGTTCTTC.

V gene TRBV4-1 combines with J gene TRBJ2-5, with D perhaps matching TRBD2 (7 bases). The V gene's germline CDR1 is MGHRA and CDR2 YSYEKL. The ends were cut back, 3 bases at V and 2 bases at J, with 16 bases in the middle. The CDR3 covers 16 residues. The CDR3 coding sequence is TGCGCCAGCAGCCAGGCACGGGGGGCAAAACAAGAGACCCAGTACTTC. It yields the protein CASSQARGAKQETQYF.

J is TRBJ2-3 and V is TRBV4-2; D is possibly TRBD2 (6 bases). The CDR3 extends over 14 amino acids. Deletions cut 2 bases from V and 6 bases from J, with 12 bases between. In germline, CDR1 is LGHNA, CDR2 YNFKEQ. CDR3 residues: CASSQRLVGDTQYF. The CDR3 nucleotides are TGTGCCAGCAGCCAAAGACTAGTGGGGGATACGCAGTATTTT.

The rearrangement joins TRBV11-3 to TRBJ2-1; 9 bases are shared with TRBD2. After removal of 2 bases from V and 3 bases from J, the junction contained 5 bases not matched to a gene. The CDR3 totals 16 residues. Germline CDR1 and CDR2: SGHNT and YENEEA. In DNA, the CDR3 is TGTGCCAGCAGCTTAAGGGGTAGCGGGGGCTACAATGAGCAGTTCTTC. Translated, it gives CASSLRGSGGYNEQFF. Drawing the rest from reference TRBV11-3 and TRBJ2-1, the complete variable domain is EAGVVQSPRYKIIEKKQPVAFWCNPISGHNTLYWYLQNLGQGPELLIRYENEEAVDDSQLPKDRFSAERLKGVDSTLKIQPAELGDSAVYLCASSLRGSGGYNEQFFGPGTRLTVL.

The chain links TRBV28 to TRBJ1-1, with TRBD1 as a possible D gene (5 bases). Trimming took off 4 bases at V and 2 bases at J, with 11 bases between the two ends. Germline V gene lookup returns CDR1 MDHEN and CDR2 SYDVKM. This CDR3 region has 14 residues. The CDR3 region has the DNA TGTGCCAGCAGTTACCGCGGGGGTAACACTGAAGCTTTCTTT. This codes for CASSYRGGNTEAFF.

This chain joins TRBV18 and TRBJ2-1, with D hard to call. Per the germline V gene, CDR1 is KGHSH and CDR2 is LQKENI. This CDR3 has 12 residues. V was shortened by 2 bases and J by 8 bases, with 7 bases between the two germline ends. The CDR3 sequence: CASSPVSDEQFF. The CDR3 region has the DNA TGTGCCAGCTCACCAGTTTCCGATGAGCAGTTCTTC.

The V and J genes are TRBV30 and TRBJ2-3; no clear D gene. V shed 0 bases and J shed 5 bases, with 3 bases lying between them. Germline CDR1 and CDR2: GTSNPN and SVGIG (reference sequence). This CDR3 has 11 residues. CDR3 amino acids: CAWSVGDTQYF. The CDR3 region has the DNA TGTGCCTGGAGTGTAGGAGATACGCAGTATTTT.

The chain links TRBV5-1 to TRBJ1-4, with D perhaps TRBD1 (5 bases). Trimming cost V 1 base and J 8 bases, with 15 bases left between them. The CDR3 consists of 15 residues. CDR1 and CDR2 from the germline V gene are SGHRS and YFSETQ. The CDR3 DNA reads TGCGCCAGCAGCTTGTCCGGGGCGGAGGGAGAAAAACTGTTTTTT. This translates into CASSLSGAEGEKLFF. The variable domain in full, completed from reference TRBV5-1 and TRBJ1-4, reads KAGVTQTPRYLIKTRGQQVTLSCSPISGHRSVSWYQQTPGQGLQFLFEYFSETQRNKGNFPGRFSGRQFSNSRSEMNVSTLELGDSALYLCASSLSGAEGEKLFFGSGTQLSVL.

The chain combines TRBV19 with TRBJ2-4; D is unresolved. Between the trimmed V and J ends, which lost 3 bases and 0 bases, there was a span of 12 bases. The CDR3 extends over 16 amino acids. Germline V lookup: CDR1 LNHDA, CDR2 SQIVND (reference sequence). CDR3 region: CASSIPPLLAKNIQYF. The CDR3 DNA follows: TGTGCCAGTAGTATTCCCCCTCTACTAGCCAAAAACATTCAGTACTTC.

The genes are TRBV30 and TRBJ2-1; D is ambiguous. This CDR3 spans 11 amino acids. Per germline, CDR1 GTSNPN and CDR2 SVGIG (reference sequence). V dropped 2 bases and J dropped 16 bases, with 15 bases sitting between them. CDR3 nucleotide sequence: TGTGCCTGGAGTAGAGGCCTTCGCGGATTCTTC. Protein sequence: CAWSRGLRGFF.

CDR3 amino acids: CATSRDRGNQPQHF. The CDR3, as DNA: TGTGCCACCAGCAGAGACAGGGGGAATCAGCCCCAGCATTTT. V is TRBV15 and J is TRBJ1-5, with 7 bases lining up with TRBD1. Trimming took 0 bases from V and 4 from J; bases not matched to a gene: 0. CDR1 LNHNV and CDR2 YYDKDF come from the germline V gene (reference sequence). The CDR3 consists of 14 residues.

This clone was detected only once. This chain connects TRBV5-8 to TRBJ1-2; tentative D call: TRBD1 (5 bases). The V end was cut by 0 bases, the J end by 6 bases, with 12 bases between. The CDR3 loop spans 14 amino acids. Per the germline V gene, CDR1 is SGHTS and CDR2 is YDEGEE. CDR3 nucleotides: TGTGCCAGCAGCTTGGCGGGACGGGCCCATGGCTACACCTTC. Translation gives CASSLAGRAHGYTF.

This chain connects TRBV7-8 to TRBJ1-2; possible D gene TRBD1, 5 bases. This CDR3 is built from 19 residues. Trimming cost V 1 base and J 1 base, with 22 bases left between them. Germline V gene lookup returns CDR1 SGHVS and CDR2 FQNEAQ. In nucleotides, the CDR3 is TGTGCCAGCAGCTTAGGGAATTTAGGCTCCGGGACGGTTAACTATGGCTACACCTTC. Translated, it gives CASSLGNLGSGTVNYGYTF.

This clone turned up a few times. The chain carries TRBV6-4 and TRBJ2-3, with TRBD2 identical over 10 bases. This CDR3 has 15 amino acids. Unmatched junction bases numbered 4, after V lost 6 bases and J lost 1 base. The V gene's germline CDR1 is MRHNA and CDR2 SNTAGT. The CDR3 bases are TGTGCCAGCAGCGACCTAGCGGGGGGCACAGATACGCAGTATTTT. Translation: CASSDLAGGTDTQYF.

This chain connects TRBV9 to TRBJ1-1; D perhaps matches TRBD1 (6 bases). Germline loops: CDR1 SGDLS, CDR2 YYNGEE. The CDR3 has 14 residues. Trimming left V 4 bases short and J 4 bases short, with 14 bases between. This CDR3 is CASSPVGGATEAFF. The CDR3 nucleotides read TGTGCCAGCAGCCCAGTTGGGGGGGCCACTGAAGCTTTCTTT.

The V gene is TRBV6-5, the J gene TRBJ2-1, with 7 bases that match TRBD2. Trimming cost V 7 bases and J 6 bases; bases outside gene matches: 9. CDR1 and CDR2 from the germline V gene are MNHEY and SVGAGI. The CDR3 is made up of 14 amino acids. The CDR3 spells CASTQSGVGNEQFF. CDR3 sequence (DNA): TGTGCCAGCACCCAGAGCGGGGTGGGCAATGAGCAGTTCTTC.

The chain carries TRBV5-1 and TRBJ1-1, with D perhaps TRBD1 (6 bases). Germline CDR1 is SGHRS and CDR2 is YFSETQ. Trimming pared 0 bases from V and 0 bases from J, leaving 9 bases between. CDR3 size: 15 residues. The DNA for the CDR3 is TGCGCCAGCAGCTTGGTCGGGGGCATGAACACTGAAGCTTTCTTT. Residues: CASSLVGGMNTEAFF.

The chain recombines TRBV3-1 (or the pseudogene TRBV3-2) with TRBJ1-1; 10 positions match TRBD1. Per germline, CDR1 LGHDT and CDR2 YNNKEL (reference sequence). The CDR3 totals 15 residues. The ends lost 1 base at V and 4 bases at J; junction bases unmatched: 3. The CDR3 bases are TGTGCCAGCAGCCAAGGTAGGACAGGGGGCACTGAAGCTTTCTTT. Amino acid sequence: CASSQGRTGGTEAFF.

The V call is TRBV7-9, the J call TRBJ2-7, with D possibly being TRBD1 (5 bases). The CDR3 covers 13 residues. Trimming removed 5 bases from V and 4 bases from J, with 12 bases in between. Per germline, CDR1 SEHNR and CDR2 FQNEAQ (reference sequence). The CDR3 DNA follows: TGTGCCAGCAGCCTTGGGGCAAAATACGAGCAGTACTTC. Translation: CASSLGAKYEQYF.